A single sample gave rise to the 24 T cell receptor beta chains below, sequenced in a study of PD-1 blockade in classical Hodgkin lymphoma. Each and every patient relapsed after autologous stem cell transplantation, and patients got differing brentuximab vedotin exposure. Sequenced by immunoSEQ multiplex PCR; TCRdb stores in-frame clones only, minus some. Of around 96,000 clones in the sample, roughly 84% are singletons; the top ten hold approximately 12%. The source was peripheral blood mononuclear cells (PBMCs), collected at baseline. These receptors were taken from a human donor with classical Hodgkin lymphoma.

The chain recombines TRBV6-1 with TRBJ1-1; 8 bases match TRBD1. Germline lookup yields CDR1 MNHNS and CDR2 SASEGT. With 5 bases clipped from V and 5 bases from J, the junction kept 10 bases outside the gene matches. The CDR3 contains 15 residues. In nucleotides, the CDR3 is TGTGCCAGCAGTCCATTAACAGGGGGGGGGACTGAAGCTTTCTTT. Amino acids: CASSPLTGGGTEAFF.

This clone was seen a few times. The chain's CDR3 is CAISRTDTQYF. CDR3 bases: TGTGCCATCTCGCGAACCGATACGCAGTATTTT. V and J are TRBV10-3 and TRBJ2-3; no clear D gene. CDR3 size: 11 residues. The germline V gene has CDR1 ENHRY and CDR2 SYGVKD. V was trimmed by 8 bases and J by 6 bases, leaving 9 bases between them.

A few counts support this clone. The chain links TRBV7-2 to TRBJ2-4; possibly TRBD2 for D (6 bases). There are 13 residues in the CDR3. Per germline, CDR1 SGHTA and CDR2 FQGNSA. V lost 3 bases and J lost 9, with 12 bases in between. The CDR3 region is CASSLGGMGIQYF. The DNA for the CDR3 is TGTGCCAGCAGCTTGGGAGGAATGGGCATTCAGTACTTC. The full variable domain, its missing parts supplied by reference TRBV7-2 and TRBJ2-4, is GAGVSQSPSNKVTEKGKDVELRCDPISGHTALYWYRQSLGQGLEFLIYFQGNSAPDKSGLPSDRFSAERTGGSVSTLTIQRTQQEDSAVYLCASSLGGMGIQYFGAGTRLSVL.

This clone occurred once. CDR3 DNA: TGTGCCAGCAGCTTGGACTCCCGTGTGTCTGAGCAGTTCTTC. This sequence encodes CASSLDSRVSEQFF. The chain combines TRBV6-4 with TRBJ2-1, with D possibly TRBD2 on 5 matching bases. V lost 6 bases and J lost 9, with 18 bases in between. Germline V CDR1 and CDR2: MRHNA, SNTAGT. There are 14 residues in the CDR3.

This clone was seen more than once but under ten times. The chain uses TRBV9 and TRBJ1-4, with D hard to call. From germline, CDR1 is SGDLS and CDR2 YYNGEE. The CDR3 contains 14 residues. The V end lost 2 bases, the J end lost 8 bases, and 13 bases lay between the germline ends. The CDR3 loop is CASSVGPRVEKLFF. The CDR3, as DNA: TGTGCCAGCAGCGTCGGACCGCGAGTGGAAAAACTGTTTTTT.

The chain combines TRBV5-1 with TRBJ1-1, with D possibly being TRBD1 (6 bases). The CDR3 is 16 amino acids. V was trimmed by 4 bases and J by 0 bases, leaving 16 bases between them. Looked up from germline, CDR1 is SGHRS and CDR2 is YFSETQ. For the CDR3, the DNA is TGCGCCAGCAGCCTCATCAGCGGACAGTTGAACACTGAAGCTTTCTTT. This translates into CASSLISGQLNTEAFF.

The chain links TRBV6-5 to TRBJ2-3; the D is unclear. Trimming left V 3 bases short and J 2 bases short, with 12 bases between. Germline V lookup: CDR1 MNHEY, CDR2 SVGAGI. CDR3 length: 15 residues. The CDR3 DNA reads as TGTGCCAGCAGTTATGTGGGCAGCGACACAGATACGCAGTATTTT. It codes for CASSYVGSDTDTQYF.

The chain joins TRBV5-1 to TRBJ2-1; TRBD2 agrees at 15 bases. The CDR3 has 18 amino acids. V shed 3 bases and J 0 bases; nucleotides not matched to a gene: 4. Germline V CDR1 and CDR2: SGHRS, YFSETQ. CDR3 loop: CASSWGLAGGLSYNEQFF. The CDR3 bases are TGCGCCAGCAGCTGGGGACTAGCGGGAGGCCTCTCCTACAATGAGCAGTTCTTC. Complete variable domain (other parts from reference TRBV5-1 and TRBJ2-1): KAGVTQTPRYLIKTRGQQVTLSCSPISGHRSVSWYQQTPGQGLQFLFEYFSETQRNKGNFPGRFSGRQFSNSRSEMNVSTLELGDSALYLCASSWGLAGGLSYNEQFFGPGTRLTVL.

A remark on this clone: This CDR3 is also generated by other DNA sequences in the sample. The chain couples TRBV30 to TRBJ2-2; TRBD2 matches 11 bases. J was trimmed by 6 bases and V by 1 base; bases with no gene match: 1. Germline V gene sequence: CDR1 GTSNPN, CDR2 SVGIG (reference sequence). This CDR3 comprises 14 residues. The CDR3 DNA reads as TGTGCCTGGAGTGCACTAGCGGGAGCCGGGGAGCTGTTTTTT. Its translation: CAWSALAGAGELFF.

The J gene is TRBJ2-7, the V gene TRBV28, with TRBD1 matching 7 bases. The V gene's germline CDR1 is MDHEN and CDR2 SYDVKM. J was trimmed by 3 bases and V by 4 bases; bases with no gene match: 6. The CDR3 consists of 14 residues. The CDR3 reads CASSYPGTDYEQYF. Written as DNA, the CDR3 is TGTGCCAGCAGTTACCCCGGGACAGACTACGAGCAGTACTTC.

The chain's CDR3 is CASPNGDTGELFF. The CDR3 DNA reads as TGTGCCAGTCCTAACGGGGACACCGGGGAGCTGTTTTTT. V is TRBV19 and J is TRBJ2-2; tentative D call: TRBD2 (5 bases). The CDR3 spans 13 residues. Trimming removed 8 bases at V and 3 bases at J, with 10 bases between. CDR1 and CDR2 from the germline V gene are LNHDA and SQIVND (reference sequence).

V usage is TRBV6-6 and J usage is TRBJ2-6; D is uncertain. This CDR3 has 13 amino acids. Germline loops: CDR1 MNHNY, CDR2 SVGAGI (reference sequence). Trimming shortened V by 10 bases and J by 4 bases, and 11 bases separated the two germline ends. The CDR3 sequence: CAISRSGANVLTF. CDR3 nucleotides: TGTGCCATCTCACGTTCAGGGGCCAACGTCCTGACTTTC.

This clone has more than one count but fewer than ten. The chain combines TRBV2 with TRBJ1-1; D not certain. Trimming pared 6 bases from V and 1 base from J, leaving 9 bases between. Germline CDR1 and CDR2: SNHLY and FYNNEI. The CDR3 spans 13 residues. CDR3 protein: CASSSGPNTEAFF. Here the CDR3 DNA reads TGTGCCAGCAGCTCAGGACCGAACACTGAAGCTTTCTTT.

This clone was observed a few times. This rearrangement joins TRBV19 to TRBJ1-1; D is unresolved. The ends were cut back, 3 bases at V and 0 bases at J, with 8 bases in the middle. The CDR3 covers 14 residues. Per germline, CDR1 LNHDA and CDR2 SQIVND (reference sequence). CDR3 in DNA: TGTGCCAGTAGTATTTACAGAATGAACACTGAAGCTTTCTTT. Residues: CASSIYRMNTEAFF.

In this sample, this clone turned up a few times. The genes are TRBV29-1 and TRBJ2-7; perhaps TRBD1 as D (6 bases). Between the trimmed V and J ends, which lost 4 bases and 6 bases, there was a span of 13 bases. CDR1 and CDR2 from the germline V gene are SQVTM and ANQGSEA. The CDR3 is 12 amino acids. The CDR3: CSVVAGAAEQYF. Here the CDR3 DNA reads TGCAGCGTTGTGGCAGGGGCGGCCGAGCAGTACTTC.

The chain has TRBV7-8 and TRBJ1-2; D unresolved. The CDR3 is made up of 14 amino acids. The V gene's germline CDR1 is SGHVS and CDR2 FQNEAQ. Trimming stripped 5 bases from V and 1 base from J, with 11 bases between. The CDR3 loop is CASSPLRLNYGYTF. In DNA, the CDR3 is TGTGCCAGCAGCCCCCTCCGGCTTAACTATGGCTACACCTTC.

The rearrangement links TRBV5-6 to TRBJ2-1; possible D gene TRBD1, 5 bases. Trimming left V 1 base short and J 1 base short, with 6 bases between. Germline V gives CDR1 SGHDT, CDR2 YYEEEE. The CDR3 is 14 amino acids. CDR3 DNA: TGTGCCAGCAGCTTGTACAGGTCCTACAATGAGCAGTTCTTC. Amino acids: CASSLYRSYNEQFF. Combining the CDR3 with reference TRBV5-6 and TRBJ2-1 gives the whole variable domain DAGVTQSPTHLIKTRGQQVTLRCSPKSGHDTVSWYQQALGQGPQFIFQYYEEEERQRGNFPDRFSGHQFPNYSSELNVNALLLGDSALYLCASSLYRSYNEQFFGPGTRLTVL.

The rearrangement joins TRBV10-3 to TRBJ1-4, with D possibly matching TRBD1 (5 bases). The CDR3 loop spans 14 amino acids. The V gene's germline CDR1 is ENHRY and CDR2 SYGVKD. The ends were cut back, 8 bases at V and 5 bases at J, with 15 bases in the middle. The CDR3 DNA reads TGTGCCATCGGGACCGAGGGGTTCAATGAAAAACTGTTTTTT. Protein product: CAIGTEGFNEKLFF.

The CDR3 here is CASSPSGGNTEAFF. CDR3 nucleotide sequence: TGTGCCAGCTCACCTTCAGGGGGGAACACTGAAGCTTTCTTT. This sequence joins TRBV18 and TRBJ1-1, with 7 bases aligning to TRBD1. The CDR3 totals 14 residues. Unmatched junction bases numbered 2, after V lost 3 bases and J lost 1 base. CDR1 is KGHSH, CDR2 LQKENI, per germline.

The genes are TRBV12-2 and TRBJ1-1. TRBV12-2 is an annotated pseudogene. The CDR3 has 14 amino acids. The CDR3: CASRLACVNTEAFF. The CDR3 bases are TGTGCAAGTCGCTTAGCATGCGTGAACACTGAAGCTTTCTTT.

The chain employs TRBV27 and TRBJ2-7; D is unclear. Deletions cut 4 bases from V and 0 bases from J, with 10 bases between. The CDR3 has 14 residues. Germline loops: CDR1 MNHEY, CDR2 SMNVEV (reference sequence). The CDR3: CASSSARFSYEQYF. The CDR3 DNA follows: TGTGCCAGCAGTTCCGCCAGGTTCTCCTACGAGCAGTACTTC.

The DNA for the CDR3 is TGTGCCAGCAGTTCGAATGGACGCCCTCCTCGGGAGACCCAGTACTTC. It is translated as CASSSNGRPPRETQYF. The chain joins TRBV27 to TRBJ2-5; no reliable D call. V lost 4 bases to trimming and J lost 5 bases, with 20 bases between them. The CDR3 loop spans 16 amino acids. From germline, CDR1 is MNHEY and CDR2 SMNVEV (reference sequence).

The gene calls are TRBV15 and TRBJ2-3; TRBD2 matches at 7 bases. The length of the CDR3 is 15 residues. V gave up 0 bases and J gave up 4 bases; unmatched junction bases: 4. CDR1 is LNHNV, CDR2 YYDKDF, per germline (reference sequence). CDR3 sequence reads: CATSRELAFPDTQYF. For the CDR3, the DNA is TGTGCCACCAGCAGAGAACTAGCGTTCCCAGATACGCAGTATTTT.

The chain employs TRBV6-5 and TRBJ2-6; D unresolved. This CDR3 has 13 amino acids. The germline V and J ends were trimmed by 6 bases and 0 bases, with 3 bases remaining between them. Germline V gene sequence: CDR1 MNHEY, CDR2 SVGAGI. The CDR3 nucleotides read TGTGCCAGCAGGGGCTCTGGGGCCAACGTCCTGACTTTC. Translating gives CASRGSGANVLTF.